Each of the 23 T cell receptor beta chains below was sequenced from the same sample in a study of cytomegalovirus exposure and HLA in healthy donors. Vbeta (60) and Jbeta (13) primers were used in the PCR. Using immunoSEQ multiplex PCR, the repertoire was profiled, and TCRdb retains in-frame clones only, with some absent. The repertoire has 95,000 to 110,000 clones, 10% of them found once; the top ten carry about 5%. The sequencing sample was made of PBMCs. These receptors were obtained from a man aged 35-49 years in good health and CMV-seropositive.

This chain connects TRBV9 to TRBJ2-5; D perhaps matches TRBD2 (7 bases). This CDR3 is 16 amino acids long. From germline, CDR1 is SGDLS and CDR2 YYNGEE. The ends were cut back, 4 bases at V and 1 base at J, with 17 bases in the middle. The CDR3 here is CASSPGGQLLQETQYF. The CDR3 bases are TGTGCCAGCAGCCCCGGGGGGCAGCTACTCCAAGAGACCCAGTACTTC.

This clone was detected only a few times. The V and J genes are TRBV5-1 and TRBJ2-7, with 9 bases identical to TRBD1. The CDR3 sequence is 18 residues long. Losses at the gene ends were 3 bases for V and 2 bases for J; bases not matched to a gene: 15. Germline V gene sequence: CDR1 SGHRS, CDR2 YFSETQ. CDR3 DNA sequence: TGCGCCAGCAGCTCGGGACAGGGAGCACCAACGGACCCCTACGAGCAGTACTTC. This translates into CASSSGQGAPTDPYEQYF.

This clone has a handful of counts. This rearrangement joins TRBV7-3 to TRBJ2-1, with D possibly matching TRBD2 (6 bases). Trimming took 1 base from V and 2 from J, leaving 12 bases between them. There are 16 residues in the CDR3. Per the germline V gene, CDR1 is SGHTA and CDR2 is FQGTGA. DNA of the CDR3: TGTGCCAGCAGCTTAAACTCCTGGGAGGCCTACAATGAGCAGTTCTTC. As protein: CASSLNSWEAYNEQFF.

This clone has only a few counts. The rearrangement joins TRBV6-5 to TRBJ1-5, with D tentatively TRBD1 (5 bases). The CDR3 contains 15 residues. Germline V gene sequence: CDR1 MNHEY, CDR2 SVGAGI. V lost 6 bases and J lost 2, with 14 bases in between. The CDR3 loop is CASRRGGAGNQPQHF. The DNA for the CDR3 is TGTGCCAGCAGACGGGGGGGTGCTGGCAATCAGCCCCAGCATTTT.

This clone was seen only a few times. The rearrangement joins TRBV27 to TRBJ2-7; no clear D. Trimming stripped 5 bases from V and 2 bases from J, with 16 bases between. This CDR3 spans 15 amino acids. Germline values: CDR1 MNHEY, CDR2 SMNVEV (reference sequence). The CDR3 sequence: CASSPPRVRTYEQYF. As DNA, the CDR3 is TGTGCCAGCAGTCCCCCTCGGGTACGAACCTACGAGCAGTACTTC.

This clone came up once. The J gene is TRBJ2-1, the V gene TRBV2, with 9 bases aligning to TRBD2. Germline V gene sequence: CDR1 SNHLY, CDR2 FYNNEI. The CDR3 loop spans 15 amino acids. V was clipped by 1 base and J by 9 bases; unmatched bases: 7. The CDR3 sequence is CASSEGLAGAVEQFF. In DNA form, the CDR3 reads TGTGCCAGCAGTGAAGGGTTAGCGGGAGCGGTTGAGCAGTTCTTC.

Details on this clone: The same CDR3 arises from other DNA sequences in this sample as well. This chain uses TRBV9 with TRBJ1-5; possibly TRBD1 for D (6 bases). This CDR3 has 15 residues. Between the trimmed V and J ends, which lost 3 bases and 6 bases, there was a span of 16 bases. The germline gives CDR1 SGDLS, CDR2 YYNGEE. In nucleotides, the CDR3 is TGTGCCAGCAGCGAGGGGGGGGCGCTGGGTCAGCCCCAGCATTTT. Amino acid sequence: CASSEGGALGQPQHF. Filled out from reference TRBV9 and TRBJ1-5, the complete variable domain reads DSGVTQTPKHLITATGQRVTLRCSPRSGDLSVYWYQQSLDQGLQFLIQYYNGEERAKGNILERFSAQQFPDLHSELNLSSLELGDSALYFCASSEGGALGQPQHFGDGTRLSIL.

The sample holds a few counts of this clone. The chain links TRBV23-1 to TRBJ2-3; TRBD1 might be the D (5 bases). TRBV23-1 is known as an ORF, though its function is uncertain. V lost 6 bases and J lost 0, with 13 bases in between. The CDR3 consists of 15 residues. CDR3 DNA: TGCGCCAGCAGGCTGACAGTTTCTAGCACAGATACGCAGTATTTT. Translated: CASRLTVSSTDTQYF.

This clone turned up a few times. The chain links TRBV15 to TRBJ1-2, with 7 positions matching TRBD1. Germline assignment: CDR1 LNHNV and CDR2 YYDKDF (reference sequence). The CDR3 runs to 15 residues. The trim removed 4 bases at V and 4 bases at J, leaving 9 bases unmatched. The CDR3 DNA sequence: TGTGCCACCAGCAACAGTCGGACAGGACTCTATGGCTACACCTTC. Its translation: CATSNSRTGLYGYTF.

This clone was counted a few times. The gene calls are TRBV12-5 and TRBJ1-5, with 7 nucleotides matching TRBD1. This CDR3 contains 16 residues. Germline V gene lookup returns CDR1 LGHNT and CDR2 FRNRAP. After removal of 3 bases from V and 2 bases from J, the junction contained 7 bases not matched to a gene. CDR3 nucleotide sequence: TGTGCTAGTGGTTTTGACAGGGAAGATGGCAATCAGCCCCAGCATTTT. Amino acid sequence: CASGFDREDGNQPQHF.

V usage is TRBV4-1 and J usage is TRBJ2-1; 11 bases map to TRBD2. V dropped 3 bases and J dropped 1; count of bases not matched to a gene: 8. Germline CDR1 is MGHRA and CDR2 is YSYEKL. The CDR3 is 18 residues long. The CDR3 spells CASSHQGLAGGSYNEQFF. The CDR3 DNA reads as TGCGCCAGCAGCCATCAAGGGCTAGCGGGAGGTTCCTACAATGAGCAGTTCTTC.

V and J are TRBV4-1 and TRBJ2-1; TRBD1 might be the D (6 bases). The CDR3 totals 15 residues. V lost 1 base and J lost 8, with 15 bases in between. Germline-derived CDR1 and CDR2 are MGHRA and YSYEKL. The CDR3 DNA sequence: TGCGCCAGCAGCCAAGGGACAGTCGACGGTGATGAGCAGTTCTTC. Translation gives CASSQGTVDGDEQFF.

The CDR3 nucleotides are TGCGCCAGCAGCTTATATCAGGCAGCCCCCCAGGGCCCCACAGATACGCAGTATTTT. Encoded protein: CASSLYQAAPQGPTDTQYF. The chain couples TRBV5-1 to TRBJ2-3; TRBD1 might be the D (5 bases). Germline CDR1 is SGHRS and CDR2 is YFSETQ. The CDR3 runs to 19 residues. V lost 2 bases, J lost 2 bases, and 24 bases lay in between.

The chain links TRBV6-1 to TRBJ2-7, with D unresolved. Germline V gene sequence: CDR1 MNHNS, CDR2 SASEGT. V lost 8 bases to trimming and J lost 5 bases, with 13 bases between them. The CDR3 sequence is 12 residues long. In nucleotides, the CDR3 is TGTGCCAGCGATACAGTCCCCAACGAGCAGTACTTC. Translation: CASDTVPNEQYF.

This clone has more than one count but fewer than ten. This chain joins TRBV9 and TRBJ1-1; D possibly corresponds to TRBD1 (6 bases). The V and J ends lost 4 bases and 1 base respectively, with 11 bases between them. CDR1 is SGDLS and CDR2 is YYNGEE in the germline V gene. The CDR3 totals 14 residues. CDR3 amino acids: CASSTGQKNTEAFF. As DNA, the CDR3 is TGTGCCAGCAGCACGGGACAAAAGAACACTGAAGCTTTCTTT.

This clone was detected ten times or more. This chain links TRBV4-3 with TRBJ2-1, with TRBD2 matching over 12 bases. Trimming at V came to 2 bases and at J to 10 bases, leaving 9 bases not matched to a gene. Germline V gene sequence: CDR1 LGHNA, CDR2 YSLEER. CDR3 size: 16 residues. The CDR3 DNA reads TGCGCCAGCAGCCAATCTGCGACTAGCGGGGGCGGGGAGCAGTTCTTC. Amino acids: CASSQSATSGGGEQFF.

This clone was detected a few times. The rearrangement links TRBV6-6 to TRBJ2-5; 7 positions match TRBD1. The assigned J gene may be wrong: the sequence end matches TRBJ2-7 better. Per the germline V gene, CDR1 is MNHNY and CDR2 is SVGAGI (reference sequence). The CDR3 length is 14 residues. The CDR3 here is CASIARDRSYEQYF. CDR3 DNA sequence: TGTGCCAGCATAGCCCGGGACAGATCCTACGAGCAGTACTTC.

The rearrangement joins TRBV2 to TRBJ2-5; no clear D gene. Germline CDR1 SNHLY, CDR2 FYNNEI. V gave up 7 bases and J gave up 0 bases, with 15 bases separating them. CDR3 length: 15 amino acids. The CDR3 sequence is CASTRSPENQETQYF. CDR3 nucleotides: TGTGCCAGCACCAGATCCCCTGAAAACCAAGAGACCCAGTACTTC. Variable domain in full (rest from reference TRBV2 and TRBJ2-5): EPEVTQTPSHQVTQMGQEVILRCVPISNHLYFYWYRQILGQKVEFLVSFYNNEISEKSEIFDDQFSVERPDGSNFTLKIRSTKLEDSAMYFCASTRSPENQETQYFGPGTRLLVL.

The chain uses TRBV10-3 and TRBJ2-7, with 7 bases aligning to TRBD1. Germline V gene lookup returns CDR1 ENHRY and CDR2 SYGVKD. V lost 4 bases to trimming and J lost 4 bases; unmatched junction nucleotides: 4. The CDR3 loop spans 13 amino acids. The CDR3 region is CAISGGTAYEQYF. The CDR3 DNA is TGTGCCATCAGTGGGGGGACAGCGTACGAGCAGTACTTC.

The chain recombines TRBV7-9 with TRBJ2-4; tentatively, D is TRBD1 (6 bases). This CDR3 has 16 residues. V was shortened by 5 bases and J by 0 bases, with 14 bases between the two germline ends. In germline, CDR1 is SEHNR, CDR2 FQNEAQ (reference sequence). The CDR3, as DNA: TGTGCCAGCAGCCCCCGACAGGAGACAGCCAAAAACATTCAGTACTTC. Translated, it gives CASSPRQETAKNIQYF.

This clone was seen only a few times. The chain couples TRBV5-4 to TRBJ1-4, with 7 bases identical to TRBD1. V trimming: 4 bases; J trimming: 5 bases; junction bases outside the gene matches: 5. The CDR3 has 14 residues. Germline V gene lookup returns CDR1 SGHNT and CDR2 YYREEE (reference sequence). CDR3 region: CASSTWDRNEKLFF. The CDR3, as DNA: TGTGCCAGCAGCACTTGGGACAGAAATGAAAAACTGTTTTTT.

The chain is built from TRBV6-5 and TRBJ2-2; D not certain. Germline V gene data show CDR1 as MNHEY and CDR2 as SVGAGI. The CDR3 loop spans 13 amino acids. Deletions cut 6 bases from V and 4 bases from J, with 9 bases between. CDR3 nucleotide sequence: TGTGCCAGCAGGCGGCTGGGCACCGGGGAGCTGTTTTTT. This translates into CASRRLGTGELFF.

This clone has just a few counts. The chain is built from TRBV6-5 and TRBJ2-7; 7 nucleotides agree with TRBD2. CDR1 and CDR2 (germline): MNHEY, SVGAGI. The length of the CDR3 is 15 residues. The junction had 7 bases not matched to a gene; V was cut back by 4 bases and J by 1 base. The CDR3 DNA follows: TGTGCCAGCAGTTTTGCCCCGGGGGGATCCTACGAGCAGTACTTC. Protein sequence: CASSFAPGGSYEQYF.